This is a list of T cell receptor beta chains from one sample in a study of human T cells and chemical hapten exposure. TCRdb called the RACE reads again in MiXCR, with one record for every CDR3 protein. The top ten hold 1.7% of the sample, which has under 200,000 distinct CDR3 sequences, around 15% seen once. Sequenced material: whole blood, taken in connection with sensitization to the hapten diphenylcyclopropenone (DPC). The receptors here all came from a woman aged 25 to 39 with alopecia areata. Some clones in this sample may be carry-over from other donors' samples. CDR3s include the opening cysteine and the closing phenylalanine or tryptophan. The D gene is left open where the match is weak. Size is stated for part of the rows, as once, few or many counts, or as a class when the clone is expanded.

j_call d_call clone_size v_call cdr3_aa cdr3_nt
TRBJ1-2 TRBD1 many TRBV7-9 CASSFGAGGNYGYTF TGTGCCAGCAGCTTTGGGGCAGGGGGCAACTATGGCTACACCTTC
TRBJ2-2 - few TRBV2 CASSGRDPLGAGELFF TGTGCCAGCAGTGGCCGGGACCCCCTAGGCGCCGGGGAGCTGTTTTTT
TRBJ2-2 TRBD2 - TRBV29-1 CSVGLAGGVTGELFF TGCAGCGTTGGACTAGCGGGAGGGGTCACCGGGGAGCTGTTTTTT
TRBJ2-2 TRBD2 - TRBV7-9 CASSSSGGLAGGGELFF TGTGCCAGCAGCTCCTCCGGGGGACTAGCGGGCGGCGGGGAGCTGTTTTTT
TRBJ1-2 - - TRBV13 CASSPKQGSNYGYTF TGTGCCAGCAGCCCTAAACAGGGCTCGAACTATGGCTACACCTTC
TRBJ2-2 TRBD1 few TRBV20-1 CTVQGPITGELFF TGCACTGTACAGGGGCCTATCACCGGGGAGCTGTTTTTT
TRBJ2-5 - many TRBV10-2 CASTVTVQETQYF TGCGCCAGCACAGTCACCGTTCAAGAGACCCAGTACTTC
TRBJ2-7 - - TRBV5-1 CASSPTGSEQYF TGCGCCAGCAGCCCAACAGGGTCCGAGCAGTACTTC
TRBJ1-1 - few TRBV18 CASSSLGVENTEAFF TGTGCCAGCTCCTCACTAGGGGTCGAAAACACTGAAGCTTTCTTT
TRBJ1-4 - - TRBV5-1 CASSLNREAKLFF TGCGCCAGCAGCCTGAACAGGGAGGCGAAACTGTTTTTT
TRBJ1-6 - - TRBV7-2 CASSFGDSPLHF TGTGCCAGCAGTTTCGGGGATTCACCCCTCCACTTT
TRBJ2-2 TRBD2 many TRBV7-2 CASSSTSGSQNTGELFF TGTGCCAGCAGCTCGACTAGCGGGAGCCAGAACACCGGGGAGCTGTTTTTT
TRBJ1-6 - - TRBV28 CASSSFDSPLHF TGTGCCAGCAGTTCATTTGATTCACCCCTCCACTTT
TRBJ2-3 TRBD2 many TRBV11-2 CASSILAGVGTDTQYF TGTGCCAGCAGCATACTAGCGGGAGTGGGCACAGATACGCAGTATTTT
TRBJ1-1 - few TRBV28 CASSRGGTGDTTEAFF TGTGCCAGCAGCCGGGGGGGAACAGGCGATACCACTGAAGCTTTCTTT
TRBJ2-4 TRBD1 few TRBV6-7 CASSYPGTAVLLAKNIQYF TGTGCCAGCAGTTACCCTGGGACAGCAGTACTGCTAGCCAAAAACATTCAGTACTTC
TRBJ1-5 TRBD1 few TRBV6-5 CASRTGGINQPQHF TGTGCCAGCAGGACAGGGGGCATCAATCAGCCCCAGCATTTT
TRBJ1-1 - few TRBV6-2/TRBV6-3 CASSGTYTEAFF TGTGCCAGCAGCGGGACCTACACTGAAGCTTTCTTT
TRBJ1-6 - few TRBV7-2 CASSLRVQANSPLHF TGTGCCAGCAGCTTAAGAGTTCAGGCCAATTCACCCCTCCACTTT
TRBJ2-2 - few TRBV21-1 CASSRRALRDTGELFF TGTGCCAGCAGCCGCCGGGCCTTAAGAGATACCGGGGAGCTGTTTTTT
TRBJ2-7 - few TRBV11-2 CASSLEGTHYEQYF TGTGCCAGCAGCTTAGAAGGGACCCACTACGAGCAGTACTTC
TRBJ2-1 TRBD1 - TRBV20-1 CSKDRTMLNPSEQFF TGCAGTAAGGACAGGACGATGCTGAACCCGAGTGAGCAGTTCTTC
TRBJ2-2 - once TRBV28 CASSFLTGELFF TGTGCCAGCAGTTTCCTCACCGGGGAGCTGTTTTTT
TRBJ2-1 TRBD2 many TRBV6-6 CASSPRLAGSYNEQFF TGTGCCAGCAGTCCTCGCCTAGCGGGAAGCTACAATGAGCAGTTCTTC
TRBJ2-5 TRBD2 few TRBV7-2 CASSSRLAGGIQETQYF TGTGCCAGCAGCTCCCGACTAGCGGGGGGGATCCAAGAGACCCAGTACTTC
TRBJ1-5 TRBD1 many TRBV28 CASSRPQGSNQPQHF TGTGCCAGCAGTAGACCACAGGGGTCAAATCAGCCCCAGCATTTT
TRBJ1-5 - many TRBV11-2 CASSYDSNQPQHF TGTGCCAGCAGCTACGATAGCAATCAGCCCCAGCATTTT
TRBJ1-1 TRBD1 few TRBV29-1 CSVDRAPTTGEAFF TGCAGCGTGGACAGGGCACCAACGACTGGTGAAGCTTTCTTT
TRBJ2-4 - few TRBV28 CASSHRRPMGPKYF TGTGCCAGCAGCCACCGTCGGCCCATGGGTCCTAAGTACTTC
TRBJ1-4 - few TRBV7-2 CASSLNSLRFPTNEKLFF TGTGCCAGCAGCTTAAACAGCCTCCGATTTCCAACTAATGAAAAACTGTTTTTT
TRBJ2-2 - many TRBV28 CASSITNTGELFF TGTGCCAGCAGTATTACGAACACCGGGGAGCTGTTTTTT
TRBJ2-2 - - TRBV24-1 CATSRAVANTGELFF TGTGCCACCAGCAGGGCAGTAGCGAACACCGGGGAGCTGTTTTTT
TRBJ2-3 - - TRBV21-1 CASSKGRPINTQYF TGTGCCAGCAGCAAAGGAAGGCCGATAAATACGCAGTATTTT
TRBJ2-1 TRBD1 few TRBV20-1 CSAAGDRVLLDEQFF TGCAGTGCCGCAGGGGACAGGGTCCTTTTAGATGAGCAGTTCTTC
TRBJ1-5 TRBD1 - TRBV9 CASSVTGTGGQPQHF TGTGCCAGCAGCGTAACCGGGACAGGCGGTCAGCCCCAGCATTTT
TRBJ2-1 TRBD2 - TRBV29-1 CSVVFGGAGNEQFF TGCAGCGTTGTATTCGGGGGGGCCGGAAATGAGCAGTTCTTC
TRBJ1-5 TRBD1 many TRBV12-3/TRBV12-4 CASSSGGSQPQHF TGTGCCAGCAGTTCAGGGGGCTCTCAGCCCCAGCATTTT
TRBJ2-1 TRBD1 - TRBV28 CASRETGPGDEQFF TGTGCCAGCAGAGAGACAGGGCCCGGGGATGAGCAGTTCTTC
TRBJ1-5 - few TRBV7-2 CASSLGQGRYQPQHF TGTGCCAGCAGCTTAGGCCAGGGCCGTTATCAGCCCCAGCATTTT
TRBJ1-2 - few TRBV20-1 CSASRTALGYGYTF TGCAGTGCTAGCCGGACAGCTTTAGGCTATGGCTACACCTTC
TRBJ1-4 - - TRBV5-1 CASSQRSGDEKLFF TGCGCCAGCAGCCAGCGAAGCGGAGATGAAAAACTGTTTTTT
TRBJ1-3 TRBD1 few TRBV29-1 CSVGGPGTGDGNTIYF TGCAGCGTTGGAGGCCCAGGGACAGGGGACGGAAACACCATATATTTT
TRBJ2-7 TRBD2 few TRBV5-4 CASSQYSSGRARDEQYF TGTGCCAGCAGCCAATACTCTAGCGGGAGGGCCAGGGACGAGCAGTACTTC
TRBJ2-7 TRBD1 few TRBV5-1 CASSLPTNGGQGSYEQYF TGCGCCAGCAGCCTGCCAACAAACGGGGGACAGGGGTCCTACGAGCAGTACTTC
TRBJ1-5 - many TRBV2 CASSEIQLNQPQHF TGTGCCAGCAGTGAAATACAGCTAAATCAGCCCCAGCATTTT
TRBJ2-5 - - TRBV20-1 CSARGLQETQYF TGCAGTGCTAGGGGACTTCAAGAGACCCAGTACTTC
TRBJ2-5 TRBD1 - TRBV11-2 CASSSDREWETQYF TGTGCCAGCAGCTCAGACAGGGAGTGGGAGACCCAGTACTTC
TRBJ2-7 - few TRBV7-8 CASSLVDQQYF TGTGCCAGCAGCTTAGTGGACCAGCAGTACTTC
TRBJ2-3 TRBD2 - TRBV11-2 CASSLTIAGASDTQYF TGTGCCAGCAGCTTAACCATAGCGGGAGCGTCAGATACGCAGTATTTT
TRBJ2-3 - few TRBV19 CASSFPVGSGTDTQYF TGTGCCAGTAGTTTCCCCGTTGGCTCTGGCACAGATACGCAGTATTTT
TRBJ1-6 - - TRBV25-1 CASSDGDLVGRPLHF TGTGCCAGCAGTGACGGCGACCTGGTCGGGAGACCCCTCCACTTT
TRBJ1-2 TRBD1 - TRBV9 CASSATGFFVGGYTF TGTGCCAGCAGCGCGACAGGGTTTTTTGTAGGTGGCTACACCTTC
TRBJ2-1 - few TRBV5-1 CASSLQEPSYNEQFF TGCGCCAGCAGCTTGCAGGAGCCCTCCTACAATGAGCAGTTCTTC
TRBJ2-7 TRBD1 - TRBV28 CASSSGQGHEQYF TGTGCCAGCAGTTCGGGACAGGGCCACGAGCAGTACTTC
TRBJ2-7 - few TRBV5-1 CASSPRDTTKEEQYF TGCGCCAGCAGCCCGAGGGACACAACCAAGGAGGAGCAGTACTTC
TRBJ1-2 TRBD1 few TRBV10-1 CASSGATGSYGYTF TGCGCCAGCAGTGGAGCGACAGGGTCCTATGGCTACACCTTC